This T cell receptor beta chain was profiled in a study of beta chain features in type 1 diabetes. As for the study in general: Approximately 100 million sorted cells were examined across all samples. Points from the study as a whole: Type 1 diabetes patients showed fewer insertions and more deletions at VDJ junctions. Moderate but significant shortening of TCRB CDR3s was recorded in all four CD4+ subsets from Type 1 diabetes patients.

The table lists this clone with a few counts. What it binds is not known. Reverse transcription of all isolated RNA meant that expressed TCRB transcripts were sequenced. Assay used: immunoSEQ multiplex PCR; TCRdb lists only in-frame clones, some missing. The repertoire holds almost 250,000 clones, 11% to 15% seen once, with roughly 0.024% in the top ten. This CDR3 spans 14 amino acids. Germline CDR1 is KGHSH and CDR2 is LQKENI. V lost 6 bases and J lost 0, with 12 bases in between. The TCR comes from a middle-aged woman in good health. Sequencing was performed on naive CD4+ T cells from blood. The chain uses TRBV18 and TRBJ2-7; the D is unclear. The CDR3 sequence: CASSFENPSYEQYF. CDR3 sequence (DNA): TGTGCCAGCTCCTTTGAGAATCCCTCCTACGAGCAGTACTTC.